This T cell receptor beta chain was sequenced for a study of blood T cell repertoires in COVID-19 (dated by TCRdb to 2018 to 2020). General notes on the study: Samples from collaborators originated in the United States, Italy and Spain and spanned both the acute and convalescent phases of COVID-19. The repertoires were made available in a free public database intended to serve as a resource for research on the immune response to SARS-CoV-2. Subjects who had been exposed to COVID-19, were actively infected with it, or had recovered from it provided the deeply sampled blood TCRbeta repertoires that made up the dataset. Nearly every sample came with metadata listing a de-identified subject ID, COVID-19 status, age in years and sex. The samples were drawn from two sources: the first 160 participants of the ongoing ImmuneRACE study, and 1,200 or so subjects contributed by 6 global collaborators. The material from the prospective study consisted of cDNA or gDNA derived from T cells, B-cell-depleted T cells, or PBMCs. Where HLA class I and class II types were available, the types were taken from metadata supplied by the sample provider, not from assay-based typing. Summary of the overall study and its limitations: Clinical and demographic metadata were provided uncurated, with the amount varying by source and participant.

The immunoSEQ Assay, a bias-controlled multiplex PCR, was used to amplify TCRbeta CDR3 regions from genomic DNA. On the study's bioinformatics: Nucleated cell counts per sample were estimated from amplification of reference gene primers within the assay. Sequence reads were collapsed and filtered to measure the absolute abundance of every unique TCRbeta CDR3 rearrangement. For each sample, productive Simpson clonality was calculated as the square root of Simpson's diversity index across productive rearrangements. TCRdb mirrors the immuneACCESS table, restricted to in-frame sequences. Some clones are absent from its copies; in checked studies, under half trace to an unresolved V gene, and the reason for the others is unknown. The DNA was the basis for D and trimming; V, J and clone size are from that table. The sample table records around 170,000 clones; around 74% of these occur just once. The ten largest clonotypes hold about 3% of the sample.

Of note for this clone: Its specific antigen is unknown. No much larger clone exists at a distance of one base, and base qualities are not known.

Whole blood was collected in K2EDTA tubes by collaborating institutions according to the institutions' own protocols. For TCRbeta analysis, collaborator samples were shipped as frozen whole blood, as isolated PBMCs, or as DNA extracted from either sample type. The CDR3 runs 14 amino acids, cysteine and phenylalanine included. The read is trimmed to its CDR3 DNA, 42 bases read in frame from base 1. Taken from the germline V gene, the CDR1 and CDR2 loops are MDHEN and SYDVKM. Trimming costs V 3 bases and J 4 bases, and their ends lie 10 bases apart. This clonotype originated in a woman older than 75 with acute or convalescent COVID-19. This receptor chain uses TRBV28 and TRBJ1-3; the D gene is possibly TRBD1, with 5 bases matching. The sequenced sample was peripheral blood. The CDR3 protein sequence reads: CASSLGGAGNTIYF. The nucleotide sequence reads TGTGCCAGCAGTTTGGGTGGGGCAGGAAACACCATATATTTT.